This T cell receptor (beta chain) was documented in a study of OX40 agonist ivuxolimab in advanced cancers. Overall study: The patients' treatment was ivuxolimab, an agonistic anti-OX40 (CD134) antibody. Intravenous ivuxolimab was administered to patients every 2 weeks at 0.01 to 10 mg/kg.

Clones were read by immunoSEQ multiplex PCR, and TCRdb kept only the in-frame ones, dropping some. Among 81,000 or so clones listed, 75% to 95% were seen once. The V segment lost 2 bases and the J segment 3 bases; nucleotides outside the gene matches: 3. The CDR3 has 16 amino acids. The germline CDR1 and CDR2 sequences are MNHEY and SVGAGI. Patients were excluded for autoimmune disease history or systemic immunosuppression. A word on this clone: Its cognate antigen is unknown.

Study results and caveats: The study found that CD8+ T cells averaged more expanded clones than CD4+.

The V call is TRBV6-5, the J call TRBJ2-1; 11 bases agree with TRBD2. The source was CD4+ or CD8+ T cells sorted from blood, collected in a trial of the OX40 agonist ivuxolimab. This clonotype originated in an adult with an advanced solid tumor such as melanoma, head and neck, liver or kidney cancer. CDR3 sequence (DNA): TGTGCCAGCAGTTACACTAGCGGGAGCGGCTACAATGAGCAGTTCTTC. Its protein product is CASSYTSGSGYNEQFF.